What follows is one TCR beta chain and its context. 13 Jbeta primers and 60 Vbeta primers were used for the PCR. Source study methods: Unique TCR beta chains numbered roughly 80 million in a later analysis, with roughly 9.9 million shared. The method was immunoSEQ multiplex PCR; TCRdb's version includes in-frame clones alone and lacks a portion of them. V and J calls and clone size are as listed in that table; D and trimming were resolved from the DNA. Here the sample spans 150,000 or so clones, around 74% being singletons. The donors were healthy bone marrow donors. The record originates from a study of cytomegalovirus exposure and HLA in healthy donors. CDR3 length: 15 amino acids. V gave up 6 bases and J gave up 9 bases, with 21 bases separating them. CDR1 and CDR2 (germline): SEHNR, FQNEAQ (reference sequence).

The clonotype was recovered from a man aged 18 to 30 in good health and CMV-seronegative. Sample: PBMCs. The chain has TRBV7-9 and TRBJ2-1, with D tentatively TRBD2 (5 bases). CDR3 bases: TGTGCCAGCAGTCCAGGACCCTACCCGGGGATTGAGCAGTTCTTC. It encodes CASSPGPYPGIEQFF.